Below, 14 T cell receptor beta chains from the same sample are listed, as sequenced in a study of a mutant IDH1 vaccine in newly diagnosed glioma. TCRdb's copy holds only in-frame clones and misses some; the assay was immunoSEQ multiplex PCR. The sample carries tens of thousands of clones, under 90% recorded once. The antigens for these receptors are not known. Time point specified: week 47, end of study. Mutant IDH1 20-mer peptide, at 300 ug, made up each vaccine dose, with topical imiquimod. The input for sequencing was PBMCs, taken from a glioma patient whose treatment included an IDH1 peptide vaccine. The receptors come from a woman aged 45-59 years with glioma.

The V call is TRBV10-3, the J call TRBJ2-5; D is perhaps TRBD1 or TRBD2 (5 bases each). CDR3 size: 13 residues. Germline V lookup: CDR1 ENHRY, CDR2 SYGVKD. V lost 8 bases, J lost 0 bases, and 10 bases lay in between. The CDR3 here is CAIAEGYQETQYF. CDR3 DNA sequence: TGTGCCATCGCCGAGGGGTACCAAGAGACCCAGTACTTC.

The chain joins TRBV27 to TRBJ1-2, with a tentative D call TRBD1 (6 bases). Germline lookup yields CDR1 MNHEY and CDR2 SMNVEV (reference sequence). The V and J ends lost 4 bases and 4 bases respectively, with 10 bases between them. The CDR3 is made up of 13 amino acids. The CDR3 region is CASSWGASYGYTF. In DNA form, the CDR3 reads TGTGCCAGCAGTTGGGGGGCGAGCTATGGCTACACCTTC.

The V and J genes are TRBV5-1 and TRBJ2-5; 7 nucleotides match TRBD1. This CDR3 is built from 15 residues. Germline V CDR1 and CDR2: SGHRS, YFSETQ. The V segment lost 3 bases and the J segment 1 base; nucleotides outside the gene matches: 6. The CDR3 region is CASSSGTAFQETQYF. The DNA for the CDR3 is TGCGCCAGCAGCTCGGGGACAGCCTTCCAAGAGACCCAGTACTTC.

The J gene is TRBJ2-5, the V gene TRBV19, with TRBD2 as a possible D gene (5 bases). Trimming pared 1 base from V and 2 bases from J, leaving 14 bases between. The CDR3 consists of 16 residues. Germline-derived CDR1 and CDR2 are LNHDA and SQIVND (reference sequence). The CDR3 region is CASSIVGSWEQETQYF. The CDR3 nucleotides are TGTGCCAGTAGTATAGTTGGCAGTTGGGAGCAAGAGACCCAGTACTTC.

The chain carries TRBV2 and TRBJ1-1; no firm D call. Looked up from germline, CDR1 is SNHLY and CDR2 is FYNNEI. The CDR3 sequence is 12 residues long. Trimming removed 7 bases at V and 5 bases at J, with 11 bases between. The CDR3 sequence: CASTFLGTEAFF. The CDR3, as DNA: TGTGCCAGCACCTTTTTGGGGACTGAAGCTTTCTTT.

This clone was seen only once. The chain employs TRBV4-1 and TRBJ2-1; 9 bases line up with TRBD1. J gave up 12 bases and V 4 bases, and 7 bases lay outside the gene matches. Per the germline V gene, CDR1 is MGHRA and CDR2 is YSYEKL. There are 13 residues in the CDR3. CDR3 residues: CASSPSRQGGQFF. The DNA for the CDR3 is TGCGCCAGCAGCCCCTCGCGACAGGGGGGGCAGTTCTTC.

This clone was picked up one time. The rearrangement links TRBV15 to TRBJ1-6; D is unresolved. Germline V gives CDR1 LNHNV, CDR2 YYDKDF (reference sequence). The CDR3 extends over 17 amino acids. V was shortened by 1 base and J by 7 bases, with 17 bases between the two germline ends. DNA of the CDR3: TGTGCCACCAGCAGAGTAGGTGGTCTCTTAGCGAATTCACCCCTCCACTTT. Its translation: CATSRVGGLLANSPLHF.

V is TRBV29-1 and J is TRBJ2-7, with 9 bases identical to TRBD1. Germline trimming cut 5 bases from V and 6 bases from J; bases unmatched to any gene: 8. CDR3 length: 13 residues. Germline CDR1 reads SQVTM; CDR2 reads ANQGSEA. Here the CDR3 reads CSVHSWTGVEQYF. The CDR3 DNA reads TGCAGCGTTCATTCGTGGACAGGGGTCGAGCAGTACTTC.

The chain links TRBV27 to TRBJ1-1; D ambiguous. With 4 bases removed from V and 1 base from J, the gap between germline ends came to 16 bases. This CDR3 has 16 residues. CDR1 is MNHEY, CDR2 SMNVEV, per germline (reference sequence). CDR3 DNA: TGTGCCAGCAGTTCCCCATACCTATCAGCGAACACTGAAGCTTTCTTT. This translates into CASSSPYLSANTEAFF.

In this sample, this clone turned up once. V and J are TRBV19 and TRBJ1-1, with TRBD1 identical over 10 bases. Germline CDR1 reads LNHDA; CDR2 reads SQIVND (reference sequence). The CDR3 sequence is 18 residues long. The ends lost 3 bases at V and 0 bases at J; junction bases unmatched: 10. CDR3 bases: TGTGCCAGTAGTATGGGTCTGGACAGGGGGATTTTGAACACTGAAGCTTTCTTT. Translated, it gives CASSMGLDRGILNTEAFF.

In its sample, this clone was seen once. The chain has TRBV16 and TRBJ1-6; 11 bases are shared with TRBD1. V shed 2 bases and J 10 bases; nucleotides not matched to a gene: 4. Germline values: CDR1 KGHSY, CDR2 FQNENV. The CDR3 loop spans 15 amino acids. For the CDR3, the DNA is TGTGCCAGCAGCCAACAGGGACAGGGGGGGTCACCCCTCCACTTT. Protein product: CASSQQGQGGSPLHF.

The chain carries TRBV5-6 and TRBJ2-2; TRBD1 is a possible D gene (5 bases). Germline assignment: CDR1 SGHDT and CDR2 YYEEEE. V gave up 0 bases and J gave up 2 bases, with 11 bases separating them. The CDR3 is 16 amino acids. The CDR3 here is CASSLGSRVNTGELFF. The CDR3 coding sequence is TGTGCCAGCAGCTTGGGTTCCAGGGTAAACACCGGGGAGCTGTTTTTT.

The sample holds one count of this clone. V usage is TRBV7-8 and J usage is TRBJ2-4; D not resolved. Germline loops: CDR1 SGHVS, CDR2 FQNEAQ. The CDR3 is 13 residues long. Trimming took 8 bases from V and 0 from J, leaving 8 bases between them. CDR3: CASSRTAKNIQYF. Written as DNA, the CDR3 is TGTGCCAGCTCTCGGACAGCCAAAAACATTCAGTACTTC.

J is TRBJ2-7 and V is TRBV27, with 10 positions matching TRBD1. Losses at the gene ends were 3 bases for V and 7 bases for J; bases not matched to a gene: 6. The germline CDR1 and CDR2 sequences are MNHEY and SMNVEV (reference sequence). The CDR3 has 14 residues. The CDR3 DNA sequence: TGTGCCAGCAGTTTTGGGACAGGGGTTGGGGAGCAGTACTTC. Translating gives CASSFGTGVGEQYF.